The following is a T cell receptor (beta chain) sequence with its context. These data are taken from a study of T cell changes during pregnancy in multiple sclerosis. Germline CDR1 is SEHNR and CDR2 is FQNEAQ (reference sequence). This CDR3 comprises 15 residues. The V and J ends lost 2 bases and 5 bases, in that order; junction bases with no gene match: 8. Clones were sequenced by immunoSEQ multiplex PCR, and TCRdb holds only the in-frame ones, with some missing. Of fewer than 150,000 clones listed, about 96% are singletons. This clonotype originated in a female donor with multiple sclerosis, enrolled in a pregnancy study. Sequences were derived from peripheral blood, sampled after pregnancy. The chain couples TRBV7-9 to TRBJ2-7; 8 bases are a match to TRBD2. CDR3 nucleotide sequence: TGTGCCAGCAGCTTATTCAAAGCGGGAGCCAACGAGCAGTACTTC. Translating it yields CASSLFKAGANEQYF.